Given below is one T cell receptor beta chain in context. As yet, its antigen is unknown. The record originates from a study of OX40 agonist ivuxolimab in advanced cancers. Study summary: Of the participants, under 50% had some prior anti-PD-1, anti-PD-L1 or anti-CTLA-4 therapy, which was allowed. Study results and limitations: Determination of antigen specificity was not performed for the expanded peripheral T cells. Expansion of clones was among the lowest in partial responders at 0.1-3.0 mg/kg.

Exclusion applied to patients with autoimmune disease history or systemic immunosuppression. Profiled with immunoSEQ multiplex PCR; TCRdb holds only in-frame clones, not every one. The sample includes tens of thousands of clones, around 87% of them seen just once. J was trimmed by 0 bases and V by 6 bases; bases with no gene match: 11. Germline V gene sequence: CDR1 MGHRA, CDR2 YSYEKL. The CDR3 has 17 residues. This chain links TRBV4-1 with TRBJ2-3; 8 nucleotides agree with TRBD2. The sequence derives from an adult with an advanced solid tumor such as melanoma, head and neck, liver or kidney cancer. Sequenced material: CD4+ or CD8+ T cells sorted from blood, taken in a trial of the OX40 agonist ivuxolimab. As DNA, the CDR3 is TGCGCCAGCAGTTACCCAAAAACTAGCGGCAGCACAGATACGCAGTATTTT. Translation gives CASSYPKTSGSTDTQYF.